One T cell receptor (beta chain) is described in this entry. The target antigen is unknown. The sample belongs to a study of CD8+ T cells in alopecia areata. Findings and caveats of the study: Shared TCR sequences were less clear between patients than in mice, possibly partly from HLA diversity. There were also resident alphabeta T cells of normal skin sequenced in scalp samples.

Researchers took lesional scalp punch biopsies and peripheral blood from people who were alopecia areata patients. Isolation of CD4+ and CD8+ T cells from PBMCs was achieved by sorting. RNA extraction and reverse transcription yielded cDNA as sequencing template. The repertoire was sequenced with immunoSEQ multiplex PCR; TCRdb's copy has only in-frame clones and lacks some. The data show around 80,000 clones, with 51% seen just once and 5.7% held by the top ten. This sequence was found in a human donor with alopecia areata. Sequencing was performed on NKG2D-high CD8+ T cells sorted from blood.

In nucleotides, the CDR3 is TGTGCCAGCAGGGGGGAGGGCAGGGCAGGCAAAAACATTCAGTACTTC. Translating it yields CASRGEGRAGKNIQYF. The genes are TRBV2 and TRBJ2-4; 7 bases map to TRBD2. V lost 6 bases to trimming and J lost 3 bases; unmatched junction nucleotides: 11. The CDR3 runs 16 residues. Germline V lookup: CDR1 SNHLY, CDR2 FYNNEI.